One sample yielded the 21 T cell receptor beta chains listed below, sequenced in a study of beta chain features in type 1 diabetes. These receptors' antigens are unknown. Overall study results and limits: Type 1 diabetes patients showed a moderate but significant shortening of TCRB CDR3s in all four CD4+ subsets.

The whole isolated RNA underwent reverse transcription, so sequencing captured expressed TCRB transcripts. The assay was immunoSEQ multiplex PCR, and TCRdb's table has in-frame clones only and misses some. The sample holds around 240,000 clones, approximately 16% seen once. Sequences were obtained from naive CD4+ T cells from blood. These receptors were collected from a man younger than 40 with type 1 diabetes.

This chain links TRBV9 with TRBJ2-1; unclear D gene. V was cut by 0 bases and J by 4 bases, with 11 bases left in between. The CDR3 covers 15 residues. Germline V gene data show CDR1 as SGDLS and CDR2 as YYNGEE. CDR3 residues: CASSVDSISYNEQFF. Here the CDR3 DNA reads TGTGCCAGCAGCGTAGACAGTATTAGTTACAATGAGCAGTTCTTC.

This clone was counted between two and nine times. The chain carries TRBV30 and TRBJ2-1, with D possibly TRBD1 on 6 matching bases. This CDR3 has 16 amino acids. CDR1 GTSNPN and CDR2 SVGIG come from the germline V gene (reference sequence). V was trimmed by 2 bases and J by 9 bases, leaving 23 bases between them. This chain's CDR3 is CAWSLGAQGFNSEQFF. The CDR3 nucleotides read TGTGCCTGGAGTCTAGGAGCACAGGGTTTTAACAGTGAGCAGTTCTTC.

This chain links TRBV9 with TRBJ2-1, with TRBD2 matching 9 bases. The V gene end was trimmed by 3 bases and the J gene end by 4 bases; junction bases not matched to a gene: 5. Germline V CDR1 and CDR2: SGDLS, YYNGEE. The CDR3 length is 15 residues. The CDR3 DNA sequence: TGTGCCAGCAGCGCGGGACTAGCCTTTTACAATGAGCAGTTCTTC. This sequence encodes CASSAGLAFYNEQFF.

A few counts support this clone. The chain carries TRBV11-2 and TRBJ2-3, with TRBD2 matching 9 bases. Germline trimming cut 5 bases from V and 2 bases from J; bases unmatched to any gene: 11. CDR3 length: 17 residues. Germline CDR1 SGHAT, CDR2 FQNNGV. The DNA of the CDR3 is TGTGCCAGCAGCGTCCTAGCGGGAACGGCTCTCACAGATACGCAGTATTTT. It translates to CASSVLAGTALTDTQYF. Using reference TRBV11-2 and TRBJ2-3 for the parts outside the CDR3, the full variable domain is EAGVAQSPRYKIIEKRQSVAFWCNPISGHATLYWYQQILGQGPKLLIQFQNNGVVDDSQLPKDRFSAERLKGVDSTLKIQPAKLEDSAVYLCASSVLAGTALTDTQYFGPGTRLTVL.

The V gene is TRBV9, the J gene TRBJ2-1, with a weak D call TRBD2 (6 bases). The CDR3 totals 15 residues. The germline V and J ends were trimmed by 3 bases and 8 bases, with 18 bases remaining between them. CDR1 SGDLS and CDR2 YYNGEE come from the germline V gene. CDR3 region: CASSARDSSSYEQFF. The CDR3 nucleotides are TGTGCCAGCAGCGCCAGGGACTCATCCAGCTATGAGCAGTTCTTC.

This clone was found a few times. The CDR3 sequence is CTDQPPYF. The CDR3 nucleotides read TGCACCGACCAGCCACCGTACTTC. The V call is TRBV20-1, the J call TRBJ2-5; D gene unclear. This CDR3 comprises 8 residues. Germline V lookup: CDR1 DFQATT, CDR2 SNEGSKA (reference sequence).

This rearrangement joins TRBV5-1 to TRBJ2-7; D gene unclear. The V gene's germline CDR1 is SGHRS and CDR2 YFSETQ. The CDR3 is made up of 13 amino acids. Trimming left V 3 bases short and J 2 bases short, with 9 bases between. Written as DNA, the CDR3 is TGCGCCAGCAGCTACGGGTTAGCCTACGAGCAGTACTTC. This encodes CASSYGLAYEQYF.

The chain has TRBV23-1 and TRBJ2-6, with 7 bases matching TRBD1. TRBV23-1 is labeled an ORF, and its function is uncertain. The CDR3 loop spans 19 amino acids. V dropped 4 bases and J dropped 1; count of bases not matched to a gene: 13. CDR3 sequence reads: CASSLGPVQGPSGANVLTF. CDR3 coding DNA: TGCGCCAGCAGTCTCGGCCCAGTACAGGGGCCATCTGGGGCCAACGTCCTGACTTTC.

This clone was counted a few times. The CDR3 here is CAWSVLSGLTEAFF. The CDR3, as DNA: TGTGCCTGGAGTGTACTTAGCGGCTTGACTGAAGCTTTCTTT. The chain joins TRBV30 to TRBJ1-1; D gene unclear. The V gene lost 0 bases and the J gene lost 5 bases, with 13 bases spanning the gap. Germline CDR1 is GTSNPN and CDR2 is SVGIG (reference sequence). The CDR3 totals 14 residues.

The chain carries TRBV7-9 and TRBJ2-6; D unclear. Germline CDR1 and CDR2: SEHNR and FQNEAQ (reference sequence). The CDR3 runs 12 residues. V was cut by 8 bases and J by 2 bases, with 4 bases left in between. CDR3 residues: CASDPGANVLTF. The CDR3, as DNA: TGTGCCAGCGACCCTGGGGCCAACGTCCTGACTTTC. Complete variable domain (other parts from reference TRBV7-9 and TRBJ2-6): DTGVSQNPRHKITKRGQNVTFRCDPISEHNRLYWYRQTLGQGPEFLTYFQNEAQLEKSRLLSDRFSAERPKGSFSTLEIQRTEQGDSAMYLCASDPGANVLTFGAGSRLTVL.

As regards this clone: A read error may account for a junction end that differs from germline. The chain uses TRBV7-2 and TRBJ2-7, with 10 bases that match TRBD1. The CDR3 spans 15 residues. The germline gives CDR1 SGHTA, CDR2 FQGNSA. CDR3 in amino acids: CASSLDRGHAYEQYF. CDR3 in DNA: TGTGCCAGCAGTTTAGACAGGGGGCACGCCTACGAGCAGTACTTC.

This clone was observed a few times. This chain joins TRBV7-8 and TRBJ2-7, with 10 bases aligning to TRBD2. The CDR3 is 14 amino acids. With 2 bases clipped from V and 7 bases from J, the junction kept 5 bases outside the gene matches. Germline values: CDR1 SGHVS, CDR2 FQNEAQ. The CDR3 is CASSLLAGVGEQYF. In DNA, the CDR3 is TGTGCCAGCAGCTTACTAGCGGGAGTCGGAGAGCAGTACTTC.

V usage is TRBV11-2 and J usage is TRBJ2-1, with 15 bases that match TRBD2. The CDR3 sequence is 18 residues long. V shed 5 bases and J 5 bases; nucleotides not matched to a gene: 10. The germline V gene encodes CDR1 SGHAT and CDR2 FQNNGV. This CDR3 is CASSQWVGTSGRNNEQFF. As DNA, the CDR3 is TGTGCCAGCAGCCAATGGGTGGGGACTAGCGGGAGGAACAATGAGCAGTTCTTC.

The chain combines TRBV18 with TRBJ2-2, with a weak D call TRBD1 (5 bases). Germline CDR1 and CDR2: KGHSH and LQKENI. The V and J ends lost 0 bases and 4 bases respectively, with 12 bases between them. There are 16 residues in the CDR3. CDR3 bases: TGTGCCAGCTCACCACCGGGGCTGCGGATCACCGGGGAGCTGTTTTTT. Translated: CASSPPGLRITGELFF. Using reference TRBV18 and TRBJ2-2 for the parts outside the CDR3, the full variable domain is NAGVMQNPRHLVRRRGQEARLRCSPMKGHSHVYWYRQLPEEGLKFMVYLQKENIIDESGMPKERFSAEFPKEGPSILRIQQVVRGDSAAYFCASSPPGLRITGELFFGEGSRLTVL.

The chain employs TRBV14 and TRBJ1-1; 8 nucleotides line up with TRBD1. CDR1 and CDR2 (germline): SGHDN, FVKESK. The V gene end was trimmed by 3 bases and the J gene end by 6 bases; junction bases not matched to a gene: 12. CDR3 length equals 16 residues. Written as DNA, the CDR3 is TGTGCCAGCAGCCACCCAGGGGGGACAGGAGCCCCTGAAGCTTTCTTT. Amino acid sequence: CASSHPGGTGAPEAFF. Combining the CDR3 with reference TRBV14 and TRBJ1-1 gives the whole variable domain EAGVTQFPSHSVIEKGQTVTLRCDPISGHDNLYWYRRVMGKEIKFLLHFVKESKQDESGMPNNRFLAERTGGTYSTLKVQPAELEDSGVYFCASSHPGGTGAPEAFFGQGTRLTVV.

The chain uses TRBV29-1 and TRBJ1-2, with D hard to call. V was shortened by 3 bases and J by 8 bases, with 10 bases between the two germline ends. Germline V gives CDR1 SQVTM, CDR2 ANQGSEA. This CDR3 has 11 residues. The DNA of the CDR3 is TGCAGCGTTGATGGACGAGGCGGCTACACCTTC. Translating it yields CSVDGRGGYTF.

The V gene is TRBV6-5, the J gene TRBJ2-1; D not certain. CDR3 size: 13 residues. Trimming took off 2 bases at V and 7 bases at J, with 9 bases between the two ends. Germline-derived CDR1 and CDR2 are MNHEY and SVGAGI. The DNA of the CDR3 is TGTGCCAGCAGTTACGCAAGGTTGAATGAGCAGTTCTTC. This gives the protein CASSYARLNEQFF.

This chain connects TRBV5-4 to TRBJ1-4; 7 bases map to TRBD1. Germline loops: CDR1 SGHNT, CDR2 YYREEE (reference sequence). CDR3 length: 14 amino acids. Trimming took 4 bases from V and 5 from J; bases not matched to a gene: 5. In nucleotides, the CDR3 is TGTGCCAGCAGCGACGGACAGGCGAATGAAAAACTGTTTTTT. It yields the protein CASSDGQANEKLFF.

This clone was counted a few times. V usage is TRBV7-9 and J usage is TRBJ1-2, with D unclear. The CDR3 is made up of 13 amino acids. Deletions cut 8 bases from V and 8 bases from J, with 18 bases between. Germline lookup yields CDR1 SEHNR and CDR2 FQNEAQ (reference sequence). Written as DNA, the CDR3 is TGTGCCAGCTCCCTTTACGGGATCGGCGGCTACACCTTC. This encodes CASSLYGIGGYTF.

The CDR3 nucleotides are TGTGCCAGCAGTATAGACAGAAGGAACACCGGGGAGCTGTTTTTT. Amino acid sequence: CASSIDRRNTGELFF. The chain joins TRBV27 to TRBJ2-2, with D maybe TRBD1 (5 bases). This CDR3 contains 15 residues. V lost 5 bases, J lost 1 base, and 11 bases lay in between. Germline V lookup: CDR1 MNHEY, CDR2 SMNVEV (reference sequence).

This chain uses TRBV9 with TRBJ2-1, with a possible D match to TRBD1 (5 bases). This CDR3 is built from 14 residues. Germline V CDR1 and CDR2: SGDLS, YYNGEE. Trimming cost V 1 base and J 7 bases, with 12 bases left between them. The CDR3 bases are TGTGCCAGCAGCGTACAAGGGGCAGGGAATGAGCAGTTCTTC. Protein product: CASSVQGAGNEQFF.